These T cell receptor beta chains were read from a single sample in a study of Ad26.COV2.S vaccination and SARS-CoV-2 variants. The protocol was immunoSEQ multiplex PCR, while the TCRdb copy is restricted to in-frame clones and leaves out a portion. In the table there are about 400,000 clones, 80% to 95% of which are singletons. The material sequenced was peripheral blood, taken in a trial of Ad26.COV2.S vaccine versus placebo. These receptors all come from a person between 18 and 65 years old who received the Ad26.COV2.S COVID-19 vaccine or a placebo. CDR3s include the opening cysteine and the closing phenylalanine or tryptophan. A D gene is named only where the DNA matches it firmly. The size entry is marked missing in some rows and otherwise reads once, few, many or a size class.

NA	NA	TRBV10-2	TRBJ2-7	TGCGCCAGCATGACCCGGGACACGCAATCCTACGAGCAGTACTTC	CASMTRDTQSYEQYF
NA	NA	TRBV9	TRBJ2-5	TGTGCCAGCGCACGGGACCGGGGGACCCAGTACTTC	CASARDRGTQYF
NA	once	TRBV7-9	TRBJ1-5	TGTGCCAGCAGCTTAGCGGATAGCGGCGGTCAGCCCCAGCATTTT	CASSLADSGGQPQHF
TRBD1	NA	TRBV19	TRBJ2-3	TGTGCCAGTAGGAGGACAGGGCCAGATACGCAGTATTTT	CASRRTGPDTQYF
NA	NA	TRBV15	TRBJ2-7	TGTGCCACCAGCAGAACCTGGGCAGGCGAGCAGTACTTC	CATSRTWAGEQYF
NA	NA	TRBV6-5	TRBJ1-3	TGTGCCAGCAGTTACTCGTTCCGTTCTGGAAACACCATATATTTT	CASSYSFRSGNTIYF
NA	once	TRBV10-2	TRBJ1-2	TGCGCCAGCAGTGAGTCGAAACGGGGACATACGAACTATGGCTACACCTTC	CASSESKRGHTNYGYTF
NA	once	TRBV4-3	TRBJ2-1	TGCGCCAGCAGCCAAGATGGAATTAGCTCCTACAATGAGCAGTTCTTC	CASSQDGISSYNEQFF
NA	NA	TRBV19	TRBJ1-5	TGTGCCAGTAGTATAGTCACAGGGCCAGGGCCCCAGCATTTT	CASSIVTGPGPQHF
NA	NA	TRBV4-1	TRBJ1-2	TGCGCCAGCAGCCACGGAATGCGCAGGAAGGAGGACTATGGCTACACCTTC	CASSHGMRRKEDYGYTF
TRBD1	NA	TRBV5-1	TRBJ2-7	TGCGCCAGCAGCTTAAGACAGGGGGCTTACGAGCAGTACTTC	CASSLRQGAYEQYF
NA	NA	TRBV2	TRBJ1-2	TGTGCCAGCATCTTAGTCGTGGGTCGGAACTATGGCTACACCTTC	CASILVVGRNYGYTF
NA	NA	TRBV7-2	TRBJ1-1	TGTGCCAGCAGCTTAGCCCCGGGGGGACGAGGGGGTAACACTGAAGCTTTCTTT	CASSLAPGGRGGNTEAFF
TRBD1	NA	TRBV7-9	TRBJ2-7	TGTGCCAGCAGCTCTAGGACAGGGGTTGGGGACGAGCAGTACTTC	CASSSRTGVGDEQYF
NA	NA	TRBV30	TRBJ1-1	TGTGCCTGGAGTGTACTGGGGGGCCTCACTGAAGCTTTCTTT	CAWSVLGGLTEAFF
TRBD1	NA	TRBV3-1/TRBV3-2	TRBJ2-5	TGTGCCAGCAGCCAAGCCTACAGGGGCCAAGAGACCCAGTACTTC	CASSQAYRGQETQYF
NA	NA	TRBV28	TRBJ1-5	TGTGCCAGCAATAAGGTGGATTATCAGCCCCAGCATTTT	CASNKVDYQPQHF
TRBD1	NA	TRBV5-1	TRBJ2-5	TGCGCCAGCAGACTACAGGGGGATGAGACCCAGTACTTC	CASRLQGDETQYF
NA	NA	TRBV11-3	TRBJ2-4	TGTGCCAGCAGCTTACTTTTTGTGGGGGGGCTAGCCAAAAACATTCAGTACTTC	CASSLLFVGGLAKNIQYF
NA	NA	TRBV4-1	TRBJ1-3	TGCGCCAGCAGCCAGGGGGACACCGTCTCTGGAAACACCATATATTTT	CASSQGDTVSGNTIYF
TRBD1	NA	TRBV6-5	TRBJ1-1	TGTGCCAGCAGCCGAGACAGGGGTTGGAGGACTGAAGCTTTCTTT	CASSRDRGWRTEAFF
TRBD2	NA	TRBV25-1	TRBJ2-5	TGTGCCAGCAGTGAAGGGAGCGGGGGCTTCGGAAAGACCCAGTACTTC	CASSEGSGGFGKTQYF
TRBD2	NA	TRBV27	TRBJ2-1	TGTGCCAGCAGTTTGTGGGTTCCGGGACTAGCGGGGGGGAATGAGCAGTTCTTC	CASSLWVPGLAGGNEQFF
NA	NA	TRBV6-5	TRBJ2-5	TGTGCCAGCAGTACAGGGAAAGAGACCCAGTACTTC	CASSTGKETQYF
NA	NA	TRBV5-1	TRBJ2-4	TGCGCCAGCAGCTTGGGAGGGATTGGAGACATTCAGTACTTC	CASSLGGIGDIQYF
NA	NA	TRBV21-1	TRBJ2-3	TGTGCCAGCAGCAAAGAGGGGGGACTGAGCACAGATACGCAGTATTTT	CASSKEGGLSTDTQYF
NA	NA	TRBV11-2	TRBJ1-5	TGTGCCAGCAGCCTTGACAGATATCAGCCCCAGCATTTT	CASSLDRYQPQHF
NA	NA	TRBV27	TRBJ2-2	TGTGCCAGCAGTGTACGGGACTTGAACACCGGGGAGCTGTTTTTT	CASSVRDLNTGELFF
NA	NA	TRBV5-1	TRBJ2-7	TGCGCCAGCAGCCCGCAACAGGGTTCCTACGAGCAGTACTTC	CASSPQQGSYEQYF
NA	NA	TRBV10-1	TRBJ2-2	TGCGCCAGCAGTGTTAGTCCCCGAAACACCGGGGAGCTGTTTTTT	CASSVSPRNTGELFF
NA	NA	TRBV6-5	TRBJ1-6	TGTGCCAGCGCTGTTCGGGGGTTTCGATCACCCCTCCACTTT	CASAVRGFRSPLHF
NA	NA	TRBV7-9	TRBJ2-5	TGTGCCAGCAGCTTGGACGGAGTAGGTCCAGAGACCCAGTACTTC	CASSLDGVGPETQYF
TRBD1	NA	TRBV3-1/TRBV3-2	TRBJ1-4	TGTGCCAGCAGCCTTAAACCACCTATGGTGGACAGGAATGAAAAACTGTTTTTT	CASSLKPPMVDRNEKLFF
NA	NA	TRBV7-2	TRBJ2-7	TGTGCCAGCAGCTTCGGGCTCTCCTACGAGCAGTACTTC	CASSFGLSYEQYF
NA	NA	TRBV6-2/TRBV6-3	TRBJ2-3	TGTGCCAGCAGTAAGAACGCAGGGTTCCACGGAGATACGCAGTATTTT	CASSKNAGFHGDTQYF
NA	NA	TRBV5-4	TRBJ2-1	TGTGCCAGCAAGGACAGAAACTACAATGAGCAGTTCTTC	CASKDRNYNEQFF
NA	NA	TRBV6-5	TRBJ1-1	TGTGCCAGCAGCGCAAACAGAGCTGAAGCTTTCTTT	CASSANRAEAFF
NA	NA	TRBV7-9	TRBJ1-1	TGTGCCAGCAACCCCGGGGGGGGAGGTGAAGCTTTCTTT	CASNPGGGGEAFF
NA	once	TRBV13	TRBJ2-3	TGTGCCAGCAGCTCTAGGCCACGGGATACGCAGTATTTT	CASSSRPRDTQYF
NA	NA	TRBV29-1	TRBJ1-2	TGCAGCGTTTCTAGTAACTATGGCTACACCTTC	CSVSSNYGYTF
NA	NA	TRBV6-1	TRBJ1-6	TGTGCCAGCAGTGAGTACGGGACACGGAATTCACCCCTCCACTTT	CASSEYGTRNSPLHF
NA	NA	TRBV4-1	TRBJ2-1	TGCGCCAGCAGCCAAGTGAACCTTCGGATAGCCAATGAGCAGTTCTTC	CASSQVNLRIANEQFF
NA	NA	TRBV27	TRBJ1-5	TGTGCCAGCAGTTTCATAGGGTTGGGGAATCAGCCCCAGCATTTT	CASSFIGLGNQPQHF